This paragraph covers one T cell receptor beta chain sequence. The target antigen is unknown. V shed 1 base and J 7 bases; nucleotides not matched to a gene: 8. This CDR3 is 16 amino acids long. CDR1 and CDR2 (germline): MGHRA, YSYEKL. TCR beta CDR3 regions were amplified from RNA transcripts. A set of HTBI primers served as the primers for a first-round RT-PCR of the TCR CDR3. TCRdb ran MiXCR on the multiplex PCR reads and lists one entry per CDR3 protein. The repertoire holds more than 600,000 distinct CDR3 sequences, with approximately 16% as singletons. The data originate from a study of T cells in Graves' hyperthyroidism and ophthalmopathy. General study findings and limits: Blood held most thyroid clonotypes expanded above 0.001 frequency.

The V call is TRBV4-1, the J call TRBJ1-4; 8 bases fit TRBD1. This receptor was obtained from a man in his late teens or twenties with Graves' hyperthyroidism. Sequencing used blood. The CDR3 loop reads CASSQGDRGPLEKLFF. The CDR3 DNA is TGCGCCAGCAGCCAAGGCGACAGGGGCCCCCTTGAAAAACTGTTTTTT.